This T cell receptor beta chain was documented in a study of early stage breast cancer tumors. Study at large: About 70% of the 16 invasive tumors were ER+, PR+ and HER2-. The ER+/PR+/HER2- tumors included 7 to 9 ductal and a handful of lobular carcinomas. General study results and limits: Unsorted bulk genomic DNA sequencing lacked pairing and functional marker data. Blood repertoires resembled normal breast more than tumor.

Remarks on this clone: Its antigen remains unknown.

Assay used: immunoSEQ multiplex PCR; TCRdb lists only in-frame clones, some missing. The sample holds about 50,000 clones; roughly 83% are singletons and the top ten take 1.3% to 1.5%. The germline gives CDR1 GTSNPN, CDR2 SVGIG (reference sequence). The CDR3 has 11 amino acids. The V end was cut by 6 bases, the J end by 6 bases, with 11 bases between. The source material was blood. This receptor was obtained from a person aged 45-60 years with breast cancer. The chain links TRBV30 to TRBJ1-1, with TRBD1 as a possible D gene (5 bases). CDR3 sequence (DNA): TGTGCCTGCGGTCTAGGGGCTGAAGCTTTCTTT. It codes for CACGLGAEAFF.